This T cell receptor (beta chain) was documented in a study of control samples from healthy donors and cancer patients. Repertoires were generated with immunoSEQ multiplex PCR, while TCRdb's copy carries only in-frame clones and drops some. The data hold 150,000 to 200,000 clones, with approximately 86% observed a single time. This CDR3 contains 15 residues. From germline, CDR1 is SGHAT and CDR2 FQNNGV. Trimming took 0 bases from V and 8 from J, leaving 11 bases between them. This clone has just one count. The receptor was derived from a woman aged 25 to 39 in good health. The chain links TRBV11-2 to TRBJ1-6; D unresolved. Sequenced material: blood. This chain's CDR3 is CASSLEGSEYSPLHF. The CDR3 DNA follows: TGTGCCAGCAGCTTAGAGGGCTCCGAGTATTCACCCCTCCACTTT.